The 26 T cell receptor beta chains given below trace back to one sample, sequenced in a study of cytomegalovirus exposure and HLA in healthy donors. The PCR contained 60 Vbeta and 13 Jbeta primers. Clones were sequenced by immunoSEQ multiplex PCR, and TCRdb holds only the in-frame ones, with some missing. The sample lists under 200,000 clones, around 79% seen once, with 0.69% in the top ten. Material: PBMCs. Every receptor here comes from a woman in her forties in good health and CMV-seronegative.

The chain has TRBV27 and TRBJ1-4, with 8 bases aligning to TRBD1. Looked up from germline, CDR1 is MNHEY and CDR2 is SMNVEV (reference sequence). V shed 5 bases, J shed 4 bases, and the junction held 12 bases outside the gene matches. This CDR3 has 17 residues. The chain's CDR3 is CASSPRTGWIHNEKLFF. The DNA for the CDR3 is TGTGCCAGCAGTCCGCGGACAGGGTGGATTCATAATGAAAAACTGTTTTTT.

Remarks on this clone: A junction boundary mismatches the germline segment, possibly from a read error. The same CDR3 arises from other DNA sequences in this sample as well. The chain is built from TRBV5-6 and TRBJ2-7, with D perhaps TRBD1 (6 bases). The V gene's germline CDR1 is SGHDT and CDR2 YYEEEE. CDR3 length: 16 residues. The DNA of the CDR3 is TGTGCCAGCAGCTTGACCGGGACACCGCAAACCTACGAGCAATACTTC. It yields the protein CASSLTGTPQTYEQYF.

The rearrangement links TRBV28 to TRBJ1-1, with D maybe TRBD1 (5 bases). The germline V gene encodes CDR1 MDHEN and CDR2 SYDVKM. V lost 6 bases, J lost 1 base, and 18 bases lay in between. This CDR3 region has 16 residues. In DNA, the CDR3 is TGTGCCAGCAGCCCGGGGGGACTTATACAGAACACTGAAGCTTTCTTT. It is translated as CASSPGGLIQNTEAFF.

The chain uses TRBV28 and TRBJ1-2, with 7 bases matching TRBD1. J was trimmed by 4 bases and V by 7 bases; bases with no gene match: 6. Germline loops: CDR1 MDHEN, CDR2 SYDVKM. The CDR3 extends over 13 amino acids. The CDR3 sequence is CASKPGGLYGYTF. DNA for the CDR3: TGTGCCAGCAAGCCAGGGGGACTCTATGGCTACACCTTC.

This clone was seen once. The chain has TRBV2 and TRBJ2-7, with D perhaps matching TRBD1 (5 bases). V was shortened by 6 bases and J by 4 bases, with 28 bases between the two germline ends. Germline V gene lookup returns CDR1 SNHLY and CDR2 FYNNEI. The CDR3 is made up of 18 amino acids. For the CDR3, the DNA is TGTGCCAGCAGCCAAGTGTTCCGAATGGCAGGGCTAGGGTACGAGCAGTACTTC. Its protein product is CASSQVFRMAGLGYEQYF.

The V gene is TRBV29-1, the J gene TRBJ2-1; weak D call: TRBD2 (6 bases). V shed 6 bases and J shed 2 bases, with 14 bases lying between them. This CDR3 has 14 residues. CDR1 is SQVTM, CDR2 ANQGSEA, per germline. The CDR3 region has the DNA TGCAGCGTGGGGGACTCTCTACCCTACAATGAGCAGTTCTTC. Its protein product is CSVGDSLPYNEQFF.

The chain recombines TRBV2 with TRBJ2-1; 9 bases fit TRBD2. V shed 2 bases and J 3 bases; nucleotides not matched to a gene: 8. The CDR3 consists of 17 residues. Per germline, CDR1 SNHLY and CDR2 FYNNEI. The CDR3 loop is CASSESPPAGGYNEQFF. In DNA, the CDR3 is TGTGCCAGCAGTGAAAGTCCGCCAGCGGGAGGCTACAATGAGCAGTTCTTC.

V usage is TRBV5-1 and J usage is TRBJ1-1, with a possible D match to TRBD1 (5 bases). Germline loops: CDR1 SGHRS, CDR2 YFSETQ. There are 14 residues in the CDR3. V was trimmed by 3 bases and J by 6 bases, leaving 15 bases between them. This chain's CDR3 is CASSSQGHPSEAFF. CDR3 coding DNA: TGCGCCAGCAGCTCCCAGGGTCACCCTTCTGAAGCTTTCTTT.

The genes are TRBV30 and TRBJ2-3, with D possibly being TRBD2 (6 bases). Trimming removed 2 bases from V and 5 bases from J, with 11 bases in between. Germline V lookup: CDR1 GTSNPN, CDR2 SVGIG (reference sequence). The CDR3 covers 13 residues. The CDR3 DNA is TGTGCCTGGAGTTCGGGAGAAAAAGATACGCAGTATTTT. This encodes CAWSSGEKDTQYF. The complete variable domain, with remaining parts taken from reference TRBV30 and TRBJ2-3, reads SQTIHQWPATLVQPVGSPLSLECTVEGTSNPNLYWYRQAAGRGLQLLFYSVGIGQISSEVPQNLSASRPQDRQFILSSKKLLLSDSGFYLCAWSSGEKDTQYFGPGTRLTVL.

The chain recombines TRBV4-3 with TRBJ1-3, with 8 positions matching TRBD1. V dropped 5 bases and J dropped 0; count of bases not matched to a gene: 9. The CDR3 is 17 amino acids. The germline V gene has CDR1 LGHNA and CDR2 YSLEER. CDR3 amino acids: CASSYISTGGSGNTIYF. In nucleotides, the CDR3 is TGCGCCAGCAGCTATATCAGCACAGGGGGCTCTGGAAACACCATATATTTT.

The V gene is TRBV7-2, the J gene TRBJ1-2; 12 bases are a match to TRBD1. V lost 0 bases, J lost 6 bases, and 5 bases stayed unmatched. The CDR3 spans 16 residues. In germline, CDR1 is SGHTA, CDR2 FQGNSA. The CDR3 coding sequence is TGTGCCAGCAGCTTAGCGGGGACAGGGGGCAGGGATGGCTACACCTTC. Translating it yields CASSLAGTGGRDGYTF.

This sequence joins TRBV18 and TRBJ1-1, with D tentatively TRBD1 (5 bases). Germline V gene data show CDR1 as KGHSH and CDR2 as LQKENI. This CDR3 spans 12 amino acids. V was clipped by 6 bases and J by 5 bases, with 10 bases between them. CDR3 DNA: TGTGCCAGCTCTCTCAGGGAAACTGAAGCTTTCTTT. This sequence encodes CASSLRETEAFF.

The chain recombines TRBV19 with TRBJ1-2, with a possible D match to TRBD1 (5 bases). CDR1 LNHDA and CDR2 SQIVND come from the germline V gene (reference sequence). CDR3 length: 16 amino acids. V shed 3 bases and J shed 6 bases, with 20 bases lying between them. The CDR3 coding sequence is TGTGCCAGTAGTATGCGCCGCCCGGGACTGGTGGATGGCTACACCTTC. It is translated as CASSMRRPGLVDGYTF.

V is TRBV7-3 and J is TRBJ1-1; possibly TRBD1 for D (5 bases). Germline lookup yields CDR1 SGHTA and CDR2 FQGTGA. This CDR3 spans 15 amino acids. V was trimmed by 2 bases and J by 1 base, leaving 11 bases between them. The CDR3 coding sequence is TGTGCCAGCAGCTTATATCGGGGGGAGAACACTGAAGCTTTCTTT. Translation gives CASSLYRGENTEAFF.

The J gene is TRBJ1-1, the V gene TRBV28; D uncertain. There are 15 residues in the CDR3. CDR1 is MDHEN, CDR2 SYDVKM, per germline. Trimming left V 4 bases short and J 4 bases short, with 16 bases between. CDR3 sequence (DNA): TGTGCCAGCAGTTCGTGGTCGAGGGCGGGCACTGAAGCTTTCTTT. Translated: CASSSWSRAGTEAFF.

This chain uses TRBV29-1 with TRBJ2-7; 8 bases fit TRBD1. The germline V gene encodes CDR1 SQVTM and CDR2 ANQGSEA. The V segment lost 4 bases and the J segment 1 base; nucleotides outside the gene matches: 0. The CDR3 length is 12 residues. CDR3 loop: CSVGTGSYEQYF. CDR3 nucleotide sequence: TGCAGCGTTGGGACAGGGTCCTACGAGCAGTACTTC.

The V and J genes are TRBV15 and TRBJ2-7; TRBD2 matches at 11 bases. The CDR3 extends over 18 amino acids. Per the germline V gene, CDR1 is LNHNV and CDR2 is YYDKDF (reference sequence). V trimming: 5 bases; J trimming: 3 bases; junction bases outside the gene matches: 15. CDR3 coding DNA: TGTGCCACCAGCCCTATGGAAATTGGGACTAGCGGTGTCTACGAGCAGTACTTC. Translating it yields CATSPMEIGTSGVYEQYF.

The CDR3 loop is CASSPTGLSTEAFF. The CDR3 nucleotides are TGTGCCAGCAGTCCGACAGGGTTGAGCACTGAAGCTTTCTTT. The chain has TRBV28 and TRBJ1-1; 7 positions match TRBD1. This CDR3 comprises 14 residues. The V and J ends lost 5 bases and 4 bases, in that order; junction bases with no gene match: 7. The germline CDR1 and CDR2 sequences are MDHEN and SYDVKM.

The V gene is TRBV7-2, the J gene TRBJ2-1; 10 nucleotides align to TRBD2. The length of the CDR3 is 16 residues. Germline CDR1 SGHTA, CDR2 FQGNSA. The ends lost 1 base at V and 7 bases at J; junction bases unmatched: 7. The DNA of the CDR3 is TGTGCCAGCAGCTTAGGTCCAGCGGGAGGGGCTAATGAGCAGTTCTTC. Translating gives CASSLGPAGGANEQFF.

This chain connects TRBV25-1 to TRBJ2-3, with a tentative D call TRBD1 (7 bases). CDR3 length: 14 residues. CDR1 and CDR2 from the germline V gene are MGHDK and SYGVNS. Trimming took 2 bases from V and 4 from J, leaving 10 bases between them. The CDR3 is CASSEQGGADTQYF. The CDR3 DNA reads TGTGCCAGCAGTGAACAGGGGGGAGCAGATACGCAGTATTTT.

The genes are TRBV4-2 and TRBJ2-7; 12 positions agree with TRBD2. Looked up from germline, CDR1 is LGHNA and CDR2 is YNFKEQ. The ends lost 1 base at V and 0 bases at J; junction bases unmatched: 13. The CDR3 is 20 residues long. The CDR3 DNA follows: TGTGCCAGCAGCCAAGGGGTGTCTGGACTAGCGGGACTGTCCTCCTACGAGCAGTACTTC. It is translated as CASSQGVSGLAGLSSYEQYF.

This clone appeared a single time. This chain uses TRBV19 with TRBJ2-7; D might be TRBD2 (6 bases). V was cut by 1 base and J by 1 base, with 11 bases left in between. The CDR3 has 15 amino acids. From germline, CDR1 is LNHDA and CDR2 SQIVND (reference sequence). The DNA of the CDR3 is TGTGCCAGTAGTATAGCGGGGGAATCGTCCTACGAGCAGTACTTC. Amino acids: CASSIAGESSYEQYF.

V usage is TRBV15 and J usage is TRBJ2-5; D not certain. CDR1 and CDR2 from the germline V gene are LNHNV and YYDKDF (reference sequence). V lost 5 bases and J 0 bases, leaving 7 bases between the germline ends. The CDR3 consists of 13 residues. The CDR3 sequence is CATSLRYQETQYF. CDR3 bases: TGTGCCACCAGCCTGAGGTACCAAGAGACCCAGTACTTC.

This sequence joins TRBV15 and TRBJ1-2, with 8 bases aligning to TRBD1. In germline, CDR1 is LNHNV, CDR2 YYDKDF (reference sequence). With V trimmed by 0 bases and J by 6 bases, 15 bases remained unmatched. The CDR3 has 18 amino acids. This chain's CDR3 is CATSRDLPDRVDVNGYTF. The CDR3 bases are TGTGCCACCAGCAGAGACTTACCGGACAGGGTAGACGTTAATGGCTACACCTTC.

The CDR3 spells CASSSTTSGGLNEQFF. The CDR3 DNA reads as TGCGCCAGCAGCTCTACGACTAGCGGGGGACTCAATGAGCAGTTCTTC. V is TRBV5-1 and J is TRBJ2-1, with 12 bases aligning to TRBD2. CDR1 and CDR2 from the germline V gene are SGHRS and YFSETQ. This CDR3 has 16 residues. With 3 bases clipped from V and 6 bases from J, the junction kept 7 bases outside the gene matches.

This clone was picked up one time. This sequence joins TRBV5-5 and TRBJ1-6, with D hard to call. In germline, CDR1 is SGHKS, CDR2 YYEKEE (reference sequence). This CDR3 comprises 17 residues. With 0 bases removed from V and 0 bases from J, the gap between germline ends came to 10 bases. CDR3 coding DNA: TGTGCCAGCAGCTTGGTCGCACGGAGCTCCTATAATTCACCCCTCCACTTT. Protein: CASSLVARSSYNSPLHF.